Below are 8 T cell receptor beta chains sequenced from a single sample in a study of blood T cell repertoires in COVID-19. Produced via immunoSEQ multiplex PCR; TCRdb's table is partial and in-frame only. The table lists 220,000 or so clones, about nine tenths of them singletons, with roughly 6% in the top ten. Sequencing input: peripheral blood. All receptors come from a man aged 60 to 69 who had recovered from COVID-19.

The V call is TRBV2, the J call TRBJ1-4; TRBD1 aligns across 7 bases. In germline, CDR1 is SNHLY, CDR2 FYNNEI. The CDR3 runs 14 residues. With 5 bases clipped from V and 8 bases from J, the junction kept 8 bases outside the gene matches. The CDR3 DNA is TGTGCCAGCAGTACCGACAGGGCGAGGGAAAAACTGTTTTTT. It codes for CASSTDRAREKLFF.

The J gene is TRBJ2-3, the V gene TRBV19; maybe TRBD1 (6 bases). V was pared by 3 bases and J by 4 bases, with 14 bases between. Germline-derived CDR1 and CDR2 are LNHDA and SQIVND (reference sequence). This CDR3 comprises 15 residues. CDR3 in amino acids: CASSIAQGTPDTQYF. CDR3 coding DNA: TGTGCCAGTAGTATCGCGCAGGGGACCCCAGATACGCAGTATTTT.

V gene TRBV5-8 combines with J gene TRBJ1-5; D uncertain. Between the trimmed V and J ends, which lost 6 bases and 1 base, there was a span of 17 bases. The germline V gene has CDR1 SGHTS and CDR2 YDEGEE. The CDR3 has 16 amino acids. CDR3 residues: CASNGEGGVSNQPQHF. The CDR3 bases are TGTGCCAGCAACGGTGAGGGTGGAGTAAGCAATCAGCCCCAGCATTTT.

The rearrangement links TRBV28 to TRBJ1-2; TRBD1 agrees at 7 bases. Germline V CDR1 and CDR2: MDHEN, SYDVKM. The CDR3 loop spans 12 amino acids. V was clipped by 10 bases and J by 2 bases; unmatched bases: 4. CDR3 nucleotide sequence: TGTGCCATCTCGACAGGGAACTATGGCTACACCTTC. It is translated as CAISTGNYGYTF.

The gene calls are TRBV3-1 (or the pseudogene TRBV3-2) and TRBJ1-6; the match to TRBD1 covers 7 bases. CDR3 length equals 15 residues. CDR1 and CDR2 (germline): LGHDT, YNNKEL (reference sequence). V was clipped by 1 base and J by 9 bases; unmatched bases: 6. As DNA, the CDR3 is TGTGCCAGCAGCCAAGGAGGGGGCGTAGGTTCACCCCTCCACTTT. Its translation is CASSQGGGVGSPLHF.

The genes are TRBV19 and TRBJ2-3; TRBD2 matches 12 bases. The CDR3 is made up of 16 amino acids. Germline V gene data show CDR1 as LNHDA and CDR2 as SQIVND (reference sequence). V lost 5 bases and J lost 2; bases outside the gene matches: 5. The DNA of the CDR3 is TGTGCCAGTAGTGCCGGACTAGCGGGATACACAGATACGCAGTATTTT. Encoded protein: CASSAGLAGYTDTQYF.

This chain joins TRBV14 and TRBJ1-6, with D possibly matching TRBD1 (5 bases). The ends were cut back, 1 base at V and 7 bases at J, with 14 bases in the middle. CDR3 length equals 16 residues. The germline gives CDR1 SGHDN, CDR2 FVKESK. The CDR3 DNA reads TGTGCCAGCAGCCAAGGCCCCCAGGGTGGGAATTCACCCCTCCACTTT. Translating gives CASSQGPQGGNSPLHF.

The CDR3 here is CASSLTGGKNIQYF. CDR3 nucleotides: TGTGCCAGCAGCCTCACAGGGGGCAAAAACATTCAGTACTTC. The genes are TRBV11-2 and TRBJ2-4; 8 nucleotides align to TRBD1. This CDR3 is built from 14 residues. Germline-derived CDR1 and CDR2 are SGHAT and FQNNGV. V was clipped by 5 bases and J by 3 bases; unmatched bases: 3.